This T cell receptor (beta chain) was recorded in a study of blood T cell repertoires in COVID-19 (TCRdb year 2020). Background on the whole study: Samples from collaborators originated in the United States, Italy and Spain and spanned both the acute and convalescent phases of COVID-19. Deeply sampled blood TCRbeta repertoires from subjects exposed to, actively infected with, or recovered from COVID-19 were included in the dataset. Where available, HLA class I and class II types were obtained from metadata supplied by the sample provider rather than from assay-based typing. Nearly every sample came with metadata listing a de-identified subject ID, COVID-19 status, age in years and sex. The material from the prospective study consisted of cDNA or gDNA derived from T cells, B-cell-depleted T cells, or PBMCs. The repertoires were released in a freely available public database meant as a resource for research on the immune response to SARS-CoV-2. The samples were drawn from the first 160 participants of the ongoing ImmuneRACE study and from some 1,300 subjects provided by 6 global collaborators.

In Seattle, one collaborating source enrolled patients while the infection was active and tracked those patients longitudinally over the course of disease. Each collaborating institution followed its own protocols to collect whole blood in K2EDTA tubes. For TCRbeta analysis, collaborators shipped samples in one of three forms: frozen whole blood, isolated PBMCs, or DNA extracted from either of those sample types. TCRbeta CDR3 regions were amplified from genomic DNA by means of the immunoSEQ Assay, a bias-controlled multiplex PCR. Per the source publication's procedure: The number of nucleated cells in each sample was estimated from the amplification of reference gene primers within the assay. Sequence reads were collapsed and filtered to measure the absolute abundance of every unique TCRbeta CDR3 rearrangement. Productive Simpson clonality was computed per sample as the square root of Simpson's diversity index over productive rearrangements. The table was pulled from immuneACCESS by TCRdb, which kept in-frame rearrangements only. Such tables lose some clones; where checked, under half of the loss comes from unresolved V genes, and the rest has no known cause. Clone size and V and J calls were adopted from that table, with D and trimming inferred from the DNA. This sample comprises approximately 120,000 clones, roughly 90% of them detected only once. The ten largest clonotypes hold around 1.9% of the sample.

Including cysteine and phenylalanine, the CDR3 has 18 amino acids. The CDR3 DNA has 54 bases and is translated from base 1. From V the trimming removes 1 base and from J it removes 4 bases, while the gene matches leave 12 bases of the junction unaccounted for. CDR1 and CDR2 (LGHDT, YNNKEL) derive from the germline V gene (reference sequence). With respect to this clone: Its antigen target is currently unknown. Per-nucleotide qualities are absent, and no much larger clonotype sits a single base away.

General findings and caveats noted by the study authors: Clinical and demographic metadata were provided uncurated, with the amount varying by source and participant.

Recombination linked TRBV3-1 (or the pseudogene TRBV3-2) to TRBJ2-3, with 9 bases matching TRBD2. Sequenced input: peripheral blood. The sequence was collected from a man aged 45-60 years with COVID-19, enrolled during active disease. This receptor carries the CDR3 CASSQGDGAGGSADTQYF. The sequenced DNA: TGTGCCAGCAGCCAAGGGGACGGAGCGGGAGGATCGGCAGATACGCAGTATTTT.